This TCR beta chain is from a study of blood T cell repertoires in COVID-19. Study background: Sample material is recorded as cDNA or gDNA derived from T cells, B-cell-depleted T cells, or PBMCs.

This CDR3 spans 13 amino acids. Trimming cost V 6 bases and J 4 bases; bases outside gene matches: 2. Under the authors' procedure: Reference gene primers were amplified, and this amplification served to estimate nucleated cell counts. TCRdb's copy holds only in-frame clones and misses some; the assay was immunoSEQ multiplex PCR. D and trimming come from the DNA, and the V and J calls and clone size come from that table. Counted here are 150,000 to 200,000 clones, 70% to 85% occurring once; the ten biggest clones make up over 12%. Cohort assignment relied on participant-reported clinical history. Donors in Cohort 3 who had recovered were those with two negative PCRs, healthcare professional clearance, or resolution of their symptoms.

The chain couples TRBV12-3 or TRBV12-4 to TRBJ2-7; 11 bases are a match to TRBD1. The origin of this receptor is a man between 45 and 60 years old who had recovered from COVID-19. The sample taken for sequencing was PBMCs or T cells enriched from blood (not recorded which). Here the CDR3 DNA reads TGTGCCAGCAGCCGGGACAGGGGGTACGAGCAGTACTTC. It specifies CASSRDRGYEQYF.